These T cell receptor beta chains were read from a single sample in a study of shared clonotypes between healthy human individuals. Generated by immunoSEQ multiplex PCR, the TCRdb table keeps only in-frame clones and is missing some. The sample lists around 1.5 million clones, roughly 98% occurring once. Sequences were obtained from naive CD4+ T cells sorted from blood. The receptor source for this set is a man aged 25-40 years in good health. Both conserved end residues are part of each CDR3. D genes are given only for firm matches. Clone size is not always given. Where it is, it says once, few, many or a class for expanded clones.

abundance,v_gene,j_gene,d_gene,CDR3aa,CDR3nt
NA,TRBV18,TRBJ2-7,TRBD1,CASRQGGGVLSYEQYF,TGTGCCAGCCGACAGGGTGGCGGAGTTTTGTCCTACGAGCAGTACTTC
NA,TRBV6-1,TRBJ1-5,TRBD1,CASSETGQVSSQPQHF,TGTGCCAGCAGTGAAACGGGACAGGTTTCTAGTCAGCCCCAGCATTTT
NA,TRBV5-4,TRBJ2-3,TRBD2,CASRTTSGSFADTQYF,TGTGCCAGCAGAACCACTAGCGGGAGTTTCGCAGATACGCAGTATTTT
NA,TRBV5-1,TRBJ2-3,TRBD2,CASTLRTASGSAQYF,TGCGCCAGCACCCTCCGGACGGCTAGCGGGAGTGCGCAGTATTTT
NA,TRBV25-1,TRBJ2-3,TRBD1,CASSTTGVGTDTQYF,TGTGCCAGCAGTACAACAGGGGTTGGGACAGATACGCAGTATTTT
NA,TRBV11-2,TRBJ2-7,NA,CASSLPRTQAYEQYF,TGTGCCAGCAGCTTACCAAGGACTCAAGCCTACGAGCAGTACTTC
NA,TRBV6-1,TRBJ2-7,NA,CASSAGWEQYF,TGTGCCAGCAGTGCGGGGTGGGAGCAGTACTTC
NA,TRBV7-8,TRBJ1-3,TRBD1,CASSSGTGEGNTIYF,TGTGCCAGCAGCTCAGGGACAGGGGAAGGAAACACCATATATTTT
NA,TRBV7-7,TRBJ2-1,NA,CASSLAKGPYNEQFF,TGTGCTAGCAGCTTAGCGAAGGGACCCTACAATGAGCAGTTCTTC
NA,TRBV5-1,TRBJ1-1,NA,CASSLGRGNPMNTEAFF,TGCGCCAGCAGCTTGGGTAGGGGTAACCCTATGAACACTGAAGCTTTCTTT
NA,TRBV10-2,TRBJ2-1,TRBD2,CASKIAGGPHNEQFF,TGCGCCAGCAAGATAGCGGGAGGGCCCCACAATGAGCAGTTCTTC
once,TRBV27,TRBJ1-1,NA,CASSLFHTEAFF,TGTGCCAGCAGTTTATTCCACACTGAAGCTTTCTTT
NA,TRBV5-1,TRBJ2-2,TRBD2,CASSLAGTRSTGELFF,TGCGCCAGCAGCTTGGCCGGGACTAGAAGCACCGGGGAGCTGTTTTTT
NA,TRBV6-5,TRBJ2-1,NA,CASSYGYNEQFF,TGTGCCAGCAGTTACGGCTACAATGAGCAGTTCTTC
NA,TRBV28,TRBJ2-3,TRBD1,CASSFIDRVGTDTQYF,TGTGCCAGCAGTTTTATAGACAGGGTAGGCACAGATACGCAGTATTTT
NA,TRBV30,TRBJ2-1,NA,CAWSVVTDSHFF,TGTGCCTGGAGTGTAGTCACAGACTCCCACTTCTTC
NA,TRBV7-8,TRBJ2-6,NA,CASSLALSGANVLTF,TGTGCCAGCAGCTTAGCTCTGTCTGGGGCCAACGTCCTGACTTTC
NA,TRBV2,TRBJ2-7,NA,CARGAGPGPIEQYF,TGTGCCCGAGGGGCGGGGCCTGGGCCGATCGAGCAGTACTTC
NA,TRBV5-1,TRBJ2-1,TRBD1,CASSQQTGGNEQFF,TGCGCCAGCAGCCAGCAGACAGGGGGCAATGAGCAGTTCTTC
NA,TRBV5-5,TRBJ1-4,NA,CASSLLGLRNEKLFF,TGTGCCAGCAGCTTGCTAGGGCTACGTAATGAAAAACTGTTTTTT
NA,TRBV5-1,TRBJ2-7,TRBD1,CASSLGTGAKLDEQYF,TGCGCCAGCAGCTTGGGGACAGGGGCTAAACTCGACGAGCAGTACTTC
NA,TRBV5-1,TRBJ2-5,TRBD2,CASSLVSLAGETQYF,TGCGCCAGCAGCTTGGTCAGCCTAGCGGGAGAGACCCAGTACTTC
once,TRBV29-1,TRBJ1-1,NA,CSGWEDTEAFF,TGCAGCGGGTGGGAGGACACTGAAGCTTTCTTT
NA,TRBV7-2,TRBJ2-3,TRBD2,CASSLIPLAGSTDTQYF,TGTGCCAGCAGCTTAATCCCACTAGCGGGTAGCACAGATACGCAGTATTTT
once,TRBV6-5,TRBJ2-3,TRBD2,CASSRLARTDTQYF,TGTGCCAGCAGTAGACTAGCGAGGACAGATACGCAGTATTTT
NA,TRBV30,TRBJ2-7,NA,CAWAPGNIHGEQYF,TGTGCCTGGGCTCCCGGAAACATCCACGGCGAGCAGTACTTC
NA,TRBV5-1,TRBJ2-1,TRBD2,CASSLAPSGSGVDEQFF,TGCGCCAGCAGCTTGGCCCCCAGCGGGAGTGGTGTGGATGAGCAGTTCTTC
NA,TRBV6-5,TRBJ2-5,NA,CASVGLGSGETQYF,TGTGCCAGCGTCGGCCTCGGGAGCGGGGAGACCCAGTACTTC
NA,TRBV5-6,TRBJ2-7,NA,CASSSIGGYEQYF,TGTGCCAGCAGCTCCATTGGCGGCTACGAGCAGTACTTC
NA,TRBV19,TRBJ1-5,NA,CASRTGHPNQPQHF,TGTGCCAGTAGGACGGGACACCCCAATCAGCCCCAGCATTTT
NA,TRBV5-4,TRBJ1-5,NA,CASSLDRDQPQHF,TGTGCCAGCAGCTTGGACAGGGATCAGCCCCAGCATTTT
NA,TRBV7-9,TRBJ2-1,NA,CASSPRVYNEQFF,TGTGCCAGCAGCCCCCGGGTATATAATGAGCAGTTCTTC
NA,TRBV5-1,TRBJ2-5,TRBD1,CASSLGRDRVKETQYF,TGCGCCAGCAGCTTGGGGAGGGACAGGGTAAAAGAGACCCAGTACTTC
NA,TRBV28,TRBJ1-1,NA,CASSRSGRMNTEAFF,TGTGCCAGCAGTCGATCGGGACGGATGAACACTGAAGCTTTCTTT
few,TRBV15,TRBJ2-7,NA,CATSREAGYEQYF,TGTGCCACCAGCAGAGAGGCGGGCTACGAGCAGTACTTC
NA,TRBV27,TRBJ2-2,NA,CASSLTHATGELFF,TGTGCCAGCAGTTTAACCCACGCTACCGGGGAGCTGTTTTTT
NA,TRBV6-1,TRBJ2-7,NA,CASSGGGLHSSYEQYF,TGTGCCAGCAGTGGAGGGGGACTCCACAGCTCCTACGAGCAGTACTTC
NA,TRBV7-3,TRBJ2-7,NA,CASSLSASSYEQYF,TGTGCCAGCAGTCTATCGGCCAGCTCCTACGAGCAGTACTTC
once,TRBV9,TRBJ2-2,NA,CASSPQAPGALNTGELFF,TGTGCCAGCAGCCCACAAGCCCCCGGCGCTTTGAACACCGGGGAGCTGTTTTTT
NA,TRBV5-8,TRBJ2-7,TRBD1,CASSRRGTGYEQYF,TGTGCCAGCAGCAGGCGTGGGACAGGCTACGAGCAGTACTTC
NA,TRBV7-2,TRBJ1-5,NA,CASSFRRAGVGQPQHF,TGTGCCAGCAGCTTCCGCAGGGCGGGGGTCGGGCAGCCCCAGCATTTT